A single sample is the source of the 4 T cell receptor beta chains below, sequenced in a study of OX40 agonist ivuxolimab in advanced cancers. Using immunoSEQ multiplex PCR, the repertoire was profiled, and TCRdb retains in-frame clones only, with some absent. The repertoire holds 50,000 to 70,000 clones, with about 90% as singletons. This specimen consisted of CD4+ or CD8+ T cells sorted from blood, obtained in a trial of the OX40 agonist ivuxolimab. These receptors all stem from an adult with an advanced solid tumor such as melanoma, head and neck, liver or kidney cancer.

V and J are TRBV19 and TRBJ1-2; D gene unclear. The CDR3 loop spans 10 amino acids. The V and J ends lost 8 bases and 7 bases respectively, with 8 bases between them. Germline CDR1 LNHDA, CDR2 SQIVND (reference sequence). The DNA for the CDR3 is TGTGCCAGTCGAGGAGGTGGCTACACCTTC. It encodes CASRGGGYTF.

V gene TRBV9 combines with J gene TRBJ1-5; no clear D gene. The CDR3 covers 14 residues. V was pared by 2 bases and J by 6 bases, with 12 bases between. The V gene's germline CDR1 is SGDLS and CDR2 YYNGEE. CDR3 loop: CASSVGRNSQPQHF. The CDR3 bases are TGTGCCAGCAGCGTTGGCAGGAACAGTCAGCCCCAGCATTTT.

The chain uses TRBV10-3 and TRBJ1-1, with 10 positions matching TRBD1. Germline V CDR1 and CDR2: ENHRY, SYGVKD. The length of the CDR3 is 15 residues. V shed 4 bases and J 4 bases; nucleotides not matched to a gene: 6. The CDR3 nucleotides read TGTGCCATCAGTGGGCTGACAGGGGGCTTCACTGAAGCTTTCTTT. Its protein product is CAISGLTGGFTEAFF.

This chain joins TRBV19 and TRBJ1-4; D is perhaps TRBD1 (6 bases). The V and J ends lost 4 bases and 8 bases respectively, with 17 bases between them. This CDR3 is built from 15 residues. Germline V gives CDR1 LNHDA, CDR2 SQIVND (reference sequence). CDR3 sequence: CASSSTGTSGEKLFF. In DNA, the CDR3 is TGTGCCAGTAGTAGCACCGGGACATCGGGGGAAAAACTGTTTTTT.